Below, 6 T cell receptor beta chains from the same sample are listed, as sequenced in a study of T cells expressing NK-cell markers. Using the 5' RACE reads, TCRdb records one entry per CDR3 protein without DNA. This sample's table has about 170,000 distinct CDR3 sequences. Input material: blood T cells: a sorted CD56 or NKG2C T cell subset, CD4+ or CD8+ T cells, or bulk PBMC T cells (not recorded which). The receptors come from a man aged 18-69 years in good health.

J is TRBJ2-2 and V is TRBV27; no DNA is available, so the TRBD1 call from TCRdb remains unchecked. The CDR3 is made up of 17 amino acids. Germline lookup yields CDR1 MNHEY and CDR2 SMNVEV (reference sequence). CDR3 region: CASSLFGDRANTGELFF.

The chain links TRBV7-2 to TRBJ2-1; TCRdb outputs TRBD2, but without DNA this stays unchecked. CDR1 and CDR2 from the germline V gene are SGHTA and FQGNSA. CDR3 size: 17 residues. This CDR3 reads CASSLAFGSGGLNEQFF. Full variable domain (remainder filled in from reference TRBV7-2 and TRBJ2-1): GAGVSQSPSNKVTEKGKDVELRCDPISGHTALYWYRQSLGQGLEFLIYFQGNSAPDKSGLPSDRFSAERTGGSVSTLTIQRTQQEDSAVYLCASSLAFGSGGLNEQFFGPGTRLTVL.

V is TRBV27 and J is TRBJ2-2; TCRdb designates TRBD2, a call that cannot be tested without DNA. Per germline, CDR1 MNHEY and CDR2 SMNVEV (reference sequence). The CDR3 consists of 15 residues. The chain's CDR3 is CASSPAGTNTGELFF.

CDR3 sequence: CASSFEEAGGETQYF. The gene calls are TRBV5-6 and TRBJ2-5; the D call of TRBD2 rests on TCRdb alone, since no DNA is present to check it. This CDR3 is 15 amino acids long. The V gene's germline CDR1 is SGHDT and CDR2 YYEEEE.

V usage is TRBV5-6 and J usage is TRBJ1-2. The CDR3 covers 13 residues. Germline CDR1 and CDR2: SGHDT and YYEEEE. The CDR3 here is CASSIQANYGYTF.

This sequence joins TRBV7-9 and TRBJ2-7; absent DNA, TCRdb's TRBD1 call cannot be checked. Germline V gene sequence: CDR1 SEHNR, CDR2 FQNEAQ (reference sequence). The CDR3 is 15 residues long. CDR3: CASSSPPGSTYEQYF.